The next 21 T cell receptor beta chains were all read from a single sample in a study of blood T cell repertoires in COVID-19 (dated by TCRdb to the early 2020s). Libraries were built with the immunoSEQ multiplex PCR assay. The table comes from immuneACCESS by way of TCRdb, which keeps in-frame sequences with V and J called. Part of the clones is missing from these tables; in studies checked, under half for an unresolved V gene and the rest for unknown reasons. This sample gives roughly 150,000 clones in total; approximately 80% of them show up just once. The ten most abundant clones make up approximately 4% of the sample. Sequencing was performed on PBMCs or T cells enriched from blood (not recorded which). Receptors were obtained from a man between 50 and 59 years old in a cohort exposed to, infected with or recovered from COVID-19 (not recorded which).

CDR3 protein: CASSFGLAGGLNEQFF. The CDR3 bases are TGTGCCAGCAGCTTTGGACTAGCGGGGGGGCTCAATGAGCAGTTCTTC. This chain links TRBV7-2 with TRBJ2-1, with TRBD2 matching 15 bases. The CDR3 is 16 amino acids. Germline CDR1 is SGHTA and CDR2 is FQGNSA. V lost 3 bases to trimming and J lost 6 bases; unmatched junction nucleotides: 3.

This clone was counted a few times. The chain recombines TRBV13 with TRBJ2-2; 11 nucleotides agree with TRBD2. The germline CDR1 and CDR2 sequences are PRHDT and FYEKMQ (reference sequence). This CDR3 is 18 amino acids long. After removal of 0 bases from V and 1 base from J, the junction contained 4 bases not matched to a gene. This chain's CDR3 is CASSLGVTSGVNTGELFF. Here the CDR3 DNA reads TGTGCCAGCAGCTTAGGTGTGACTAGCGGGGTGAACACCGGGGAGCTGTTTTTT.

The chain uses TRBV30 and TRBJ1-3; weak D call: TRBD1 (5 bases). The CDR3 is 14 residues long. The V gene lost 4 bases and the J gene lost 2 bases, with 12 bases spanning the gap. Germline V CDR1 and CDR2: GTSNPN, SVGIG (reference sequence). CDR3 in DNA: TGTGCCTGGACCTCGACAGCGCCTGGAAACACCATATATTTT. Residues: CAWTSTAPGNTIYF.

This chain connects TRBV19 to TRBJ1-1; D gene ambiguous. This CDR3 comprises 13 residues. The V end lost 3 bases, the J end lost 2 bases, and 7 bases lay between the germline ends. Germline CDR1 is LNHDA and CDR2 is SQIVND (reference sequence). Here the CDR3 reads CASSIELNTEAFF. CDR3 nucleotides: TGTGCCAGTAGTATTGAACTAAACACTGAAGCTTTCTTT.

The genes are TRBV18 and TRBJ2-1, with D tentatively TRBD1 (7 bases). CDR1 is KGHSH, CDR2 LQKENI, per germline. There are 12 residues in the CDR3. V was cut by 3 bases and J by 10 bases, with 10 bases left in between. Here the CDR3 reads CASSPQGGEQFF. The CDR3 nucleotides read TGTGCCAGCTCACCCCAGGGGGGCGAGCAGTTCTTC.

There are a few counts of this clone. This rearrangement joins TRBV19 to TRBJ2-1; 14 positions match TRBD2. The CDR3 contains 16 residues. Germline V gives CDR1 LNHDA, CDR2 SQIVND (reference sequence). V shed 2 bases, J shed 11 bases, and the junction held 8 bases outside the gene matches. CDR3 in amino acids: CASSIRGLAGANQQFF. CDR3 DNA: TGTGCCAGTAGTATAAGGGGACTAGCGGGAGCGAATCAGCAGTTCTTC.

The chain is built from TRBV5-1 and TRBJ2-5; D possibly corresponds to TRBD2 (5 bases). The CDR3 runs to 15 residues. The ends were cut back, 0 bases at V and 4 bases at J, with 13 bases in the middle. CDR1 is SGHRS, CDR2 YFSETQ, per germline. CDR3 coding DNA: TGCGCCAGCAGCTTGGCAAGCAGCGGTCTAGAGACCCAGTACTTC. It yields the protein CASSLASSGLETQYF.

The chain recombines TRBV9 with TRBJ1-2; maybe TRBD1 (6 bases). The V gene's germline CDR1 is SGDLS and CDR2 YYNGEE. Trimming shortened V by 0 bases and J by 7 bases, and 13 bases separated the two germline ends. The CDR3 is 14 amino acids. Written as DNA, the CDR3 is TGTGCCAGCAGCGTAGATCCAGGGGCGGGTGGCTACACCTTC. Residues: CASSVDPGAGGYTF.

V usage is TRBV18 and J usage is TRBJ2-7; TRBD1 might be the D (6 bases). Per the germline V gene, CDR1 is KGHSH and CDR2 is LQKENI. V lost 3 bases and J lost 0, with 15 bases in between. There are 16 residues in the CDR3. The CDR3 nucleotides read TGTGCCAGCTCACCGCGTCGACAGGATCACTCCTACGAGCAGTACTTC. Amino acid sequence: CASSPRRQDHSYEQYF.

The chain has TRBV5-5 and TRBJ2-5, with TRBD2 matching 11 bases. Germline CDR1 reads SGHKS; CDR2 reads YYEKEE (reference sequence). This CDR3 is 14 amino acids long. The J segment lost 4 bases and the V segment lost 3 bases, leaving 2 bases of the junction unmatched. Here the CDR3 DNA reads TGTGCCAGCAGCTATAGCGGGGGGGCAGAGACCCAGTACTTC. Residues: CASSYSGGAETQYF.

The rearrangement joins TRBV24-1 to TRBJ2-3, with TRBD1 identical over 10 bases. The CDR3 runs 17 residues. Trimming cost V 3 bases and J 2 bases; bases outside gene matches: 7. Germline V gives CDR1 KGHDR, CDR2 SFDVKD. The chain's CDR3 is CATSDADRGEPTDTQYF. CDR3 sequence (DNA): TGTGCCACCAGTGATGCGGACAGGGGGGAACCCACAGATACGCAGTATTTT.

This clone has just a few counts. The chain carries TRBV19 and TRBJ2-7; 7 nucleotides align to TRBD2. This CDR3 is 14 amino acids long. The germline V gene encodes CDR1 LNHDA and CDR2 SQIVND (reference sequence). The trim removed 4 bases at V and 6 bases at J, leaving 9 bases unmatched. CDR3 nucleotides: TGTGCCAGTAGTACGGGACTATCCTCGGGCGAGCAGTACTTC. Protein: CASSTGLSSGEQYF.

The chain employs TRBV27 and TRBJ2-1; D is possibly TRBD2 (6 bases). Germline CDR1 reads MNHEY; CDR2 reads SMNVEV (reference sequence). The CDR3 has 15 residues. Trimming shortened V by 6 bases and J by 1 base, and 13 bases separated the two germline ends. CDR3 sequence (DNA): TGTGCCAGCAGCCTCGGGGGTTTTTCCTACAATGAGCAGTTCTTC. Translated, it gives CASSLGGFSYNEQFF.

The chain couples TRBV12-3 or TRBV12-4 to TRBJ2-5; D is undetermined. The V gene lost 7 bases and the J gene lost 4 bases, with 10 bases spanning the gap. This CDR3 region has 12 residues. CDR3 DNA sequence: TGTGCCAGCACCTTCGAGGCAGAGACCCAGTACTTC. Protein: CASTFEAETQYF.

The chain couples TRBV27 to TRBJ1-5; 8 nucleotides line up with TRBD1. Germline-derived CDR1 and CDR2 are MNHEY and SMNVEV (reference sequence). CDR3 length equals 14 residues. The ends lost 5 bases at V and 6 bases at J; junction bases unmatched: 6. CDR3 loop: CASSEDRVGQPQHF. In DNA, the CDR3 is TGTGCCAGCAGTGAGGACAGGGTGGGTCAGCCCCAGCATTTT.

The V gene is TRBV7-9, the J gene TRBJ2-7, with D perhaps TRBD1 (6 bases). Germline CDR1 is SEHNR and CDR2 is FQNEAQ (reference sequence). This CDR3 region has 14 residues. The V end was cut by 1 base, the J end by 3 bases, with 10 bases between. In nucleotides, the CDR3 is TGTGCCAGCAGCTTAGACAGGGCATTCTACGAGCAGTACTTC. It translates to CASSLDRAFYEQYF.

The chain recombines TRBV5-1 with TRBJ1-5; D call uncertain. The CDR3 consists of 14 residues. V lost 2 bases, J lost 7 bases, and 13 bases lay in between. CDR1 and CDR2 (germline): SGHRS, YFSETQ. The DNA of the CDR3 is TGCGCCAGCAGCTTTTCCAGCCGGGAGCAGCCCCAGCATTTT. It yields the protein CASSFSSREQPQHF. Variable domain in full (rest from reference TRBV5-1 and TRBJ1-5): KAGVTQTPRYLIKTRGQQVTLSCSPISGHRSVSWYQQTPGQGLQFLFEYFSETQRNKGNFPGRFSGRQFSNSRSEMNVSTLELGDSALYLCASSFSSREQPQHFGDGTRLSIL.

This clone was observed a single time. The CDR3: CATSAGSGANVLTF. DNA for the CDR3: TGTGCCACCAGTGCAGGCTCCGGGGCCAACGTCCTGACTTTC. The chain links TRBV24-1 to TRBJ2-6; D remains unclear. Germline-derived CDR1 and CDR2 are KGHDR and SFDVKD. This CDR3 is 14 amino acids long. Between the trimmed V and J ends, which lost 5 bases and 4 bases, there was a span of 8 bases.

Turning to this clone: Other DNA sequences within the sample encode an identical CDR3. Here the CDR3 DNA reads TGTGCCTGGTCAGGACAGGGCGGTGAAAAACTGTTTTTT. Translating gives CAWSGQGGEKLFF. The chain is built from TRBV30 and TRBJ1-4, with 8 bases that match TRBD1. Germline assignment: CDR1 GTSNPN and CDR2 SVGIG (reference sequence). CDR3 size: 13 residues. V dropped 5 bases and J dropped 7; count of bases not matched to a gene: 6.

Details on this clone: An end of the junction does not agree with germline; a read error may underlie this. The rearrangement links TRBV28 to TRBJ2-3; TRBD2 matches 8 bases. The CDR3 runs to 14 residues. Germline V gene lookup returns CDR1 MDHEN and CDR2 SYDVKM. The CDR3 DNA sequence: TGTGCCAGCAGTTTCGGACTAGCCACAGATACGCAGGATTTT. Translation: CASSFGLATDTQDF.

The gene calls are TRBV27 and TRBJ1-1, with 8 bases identical to TRBD1. In germline, CDR1 is MNHEY, CDR2 SMNVEV (reference sequence). CDR3 length equals 15 residues. The V and J ends lost 0 bases and 7 bases, in that order; junction bases with no gene match: 7. The CDR3 nucleotides read TGTGCCAGCAGTTTATCTTCACCGGGGACAGGTGAAGCTTTCTTT. It encodes CASSLSSPGTGEAFF.